This TCR beta chain was sequenced during a study of long-term antiretroviral therapy in people with HIV. Each donor had at least one pre-ART and at least two post-ART PBMC samples. Specimens carried 1-10 million cryopreserved PBMC before DNA extraction. Notes on the study in general: In samples taken after ART, diversity increased but remained below transplant donor control levels.

In regard to this clone: Its target is not known.

Version v3.0 of the immunoSEQ assay was performed at survey level. Repertoires were generated with immunoSEQ multiplex PCR, while TCRdb's copy carries only in-frame clones and drops some. The sample records some 16,000 clones, around four fifths being singletons. The sequences come from unsorted PBMCs, collected 2.1 years after starting antiretroviral therapy. The receptor was isolated from a man aged 40-49 years with HIV.

CDR3 coding DNA: TGTGCCAGCAGTTACTTCTCTGATAGCAATCAGCCCCAGCATTTT. Its protein is CASSYFSDSNQPQHF. J is TRBJ1-5 and V is TRBV6-6; D remains ambiguous. The germline V gene encodes CDR1 MNHNY and CDR2 SVGAGI (reference sequence). Trimming cost V 1 base and J 0 bases, with 7 bases left between them. The CDR3 runs 15 residues.